The sample holds one count of the clone carrying this T cell receptor (beta chain). Its cognate antigen is unknown. The sample is drawn from a study of shared clonotypes between healthy human individuals. Study at large: Per donor, three plates held CD4 naive cells, three held CD4 memory, two held CD8 naive and one held CD8 memory.

Regarding the study as a whole: Relative to clonotypes present in all four donors, those not shared had lower generation probabilities. Sharing across a few donors was seen in 4.5% to 6.5% of naive CD4 clonotypes.

Deep level was the assay's run setting. The assay was immunoSEQ multiplex PCR, and TCRdb's table has in-frame clones only and misses some. The sample records some 800,000 clones, approximately 92% being singletons. Germline-derived CDR1 and CDR2 are SGHDT and YYEEEE. The CDR3 contains 12 residues. V lost 5 bases to trimming and J lost 7 bases, with 10 bases between them. The naive CD8 subset, CD45RO-negative cells positively selected for CCR7, excluded terminally differentiated effector memory CD45RA+ cells. The TCR sequence derives from a man aged 25-40 years in good health. Sequencing was carried out using naive CD8+ T cells sorted from blood. This sequence joins TRBV5-6 and TRBJ2-1, with a tentative D call TRBD1 (6 bases). The CDR3 is CASRLQGNEQFF. CDR3 DNA: TGTGCCAGCAGATTACAGGGTAATGAGCAGTTCTTC.